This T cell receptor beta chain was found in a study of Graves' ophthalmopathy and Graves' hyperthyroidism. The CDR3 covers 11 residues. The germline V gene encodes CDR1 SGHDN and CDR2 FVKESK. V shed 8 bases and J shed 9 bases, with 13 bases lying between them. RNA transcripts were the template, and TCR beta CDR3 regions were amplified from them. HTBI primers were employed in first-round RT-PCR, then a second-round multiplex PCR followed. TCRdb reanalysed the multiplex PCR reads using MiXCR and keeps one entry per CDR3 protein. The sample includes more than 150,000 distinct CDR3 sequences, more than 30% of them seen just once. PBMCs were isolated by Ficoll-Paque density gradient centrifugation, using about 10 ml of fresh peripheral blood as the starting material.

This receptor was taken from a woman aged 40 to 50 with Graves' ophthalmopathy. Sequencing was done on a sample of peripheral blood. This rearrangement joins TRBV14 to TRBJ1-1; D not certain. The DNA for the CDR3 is TGTGCCAGCCGTTCCGCGGGAAAAGCTTTCTTT. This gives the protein CASRSAGKAFF.